Below are 3 T cell receptor beta chains sequenced from a single sample in a study of beta chain features in type 1 diabetes. cDNA synthesis used the whole RNA isolate, giving expressed TCRB sequences. Here immunoSEQ multiplex PCR was the method, and the copy in TCRdb shows in-frame clones only, minus some. The table lists some 270,000 clones, 14% of them singletons. The sequencing input was naive CD4+ T cells from blood. The receptors originated from a middle-aged woman in good health.

This clone was picked up a small number of times. This chain links TRBV6-6 with TRBJ1-2; tentative D call: TRBD1 (6 bases). V was clipped by 5 bases and J by 8 bases, with 12 bases between them. The germline V gene has CDR1 MNHNY and CDR2 SVGAGI (reference sequence). There are 12 residues in the CDR3. CDR3 coding DNA: TGTGCCAGCAGTCCCGACAGGAGCGGCTACACCTTC. Translated, it gives CASSPDRSGYTF.

V usage is TRBV7-2 and J usage is TRBJ2-1, with a tentative D call TRBD2 (7 bases). The V end was cut by 8 bases, the J end by 0 bases, with 11 bases between. The CDR3 length is 14 residues. Germline loops: CDR1 SGHTA, CDR2 FQGNSA. The CDR3 loop reads CASGGAGSYNEQFF. For the CDR3, the DNA is TGTGCCAGCGGGGGGGCGGGCTCCTACAATGAGCAGTTCTTC.

The V and J genes are TRBV4-1 and TRBJ2-1, with D perhaps TRBD2 (5 bases). Germline loops: CDR1 MGHRA, CDR2 YSYEKL. CDR3 size: 14 residues. Trimming took off 2 bases at V and 8 bases at J, with 13 bases between the two ends. The CDR3 sequence is CASSQRLLGDEQFF. CDR3 bases: TGCGCCAGCAGCCAAAGATTGCTCGGGGATGAGCAGTTCTTC.